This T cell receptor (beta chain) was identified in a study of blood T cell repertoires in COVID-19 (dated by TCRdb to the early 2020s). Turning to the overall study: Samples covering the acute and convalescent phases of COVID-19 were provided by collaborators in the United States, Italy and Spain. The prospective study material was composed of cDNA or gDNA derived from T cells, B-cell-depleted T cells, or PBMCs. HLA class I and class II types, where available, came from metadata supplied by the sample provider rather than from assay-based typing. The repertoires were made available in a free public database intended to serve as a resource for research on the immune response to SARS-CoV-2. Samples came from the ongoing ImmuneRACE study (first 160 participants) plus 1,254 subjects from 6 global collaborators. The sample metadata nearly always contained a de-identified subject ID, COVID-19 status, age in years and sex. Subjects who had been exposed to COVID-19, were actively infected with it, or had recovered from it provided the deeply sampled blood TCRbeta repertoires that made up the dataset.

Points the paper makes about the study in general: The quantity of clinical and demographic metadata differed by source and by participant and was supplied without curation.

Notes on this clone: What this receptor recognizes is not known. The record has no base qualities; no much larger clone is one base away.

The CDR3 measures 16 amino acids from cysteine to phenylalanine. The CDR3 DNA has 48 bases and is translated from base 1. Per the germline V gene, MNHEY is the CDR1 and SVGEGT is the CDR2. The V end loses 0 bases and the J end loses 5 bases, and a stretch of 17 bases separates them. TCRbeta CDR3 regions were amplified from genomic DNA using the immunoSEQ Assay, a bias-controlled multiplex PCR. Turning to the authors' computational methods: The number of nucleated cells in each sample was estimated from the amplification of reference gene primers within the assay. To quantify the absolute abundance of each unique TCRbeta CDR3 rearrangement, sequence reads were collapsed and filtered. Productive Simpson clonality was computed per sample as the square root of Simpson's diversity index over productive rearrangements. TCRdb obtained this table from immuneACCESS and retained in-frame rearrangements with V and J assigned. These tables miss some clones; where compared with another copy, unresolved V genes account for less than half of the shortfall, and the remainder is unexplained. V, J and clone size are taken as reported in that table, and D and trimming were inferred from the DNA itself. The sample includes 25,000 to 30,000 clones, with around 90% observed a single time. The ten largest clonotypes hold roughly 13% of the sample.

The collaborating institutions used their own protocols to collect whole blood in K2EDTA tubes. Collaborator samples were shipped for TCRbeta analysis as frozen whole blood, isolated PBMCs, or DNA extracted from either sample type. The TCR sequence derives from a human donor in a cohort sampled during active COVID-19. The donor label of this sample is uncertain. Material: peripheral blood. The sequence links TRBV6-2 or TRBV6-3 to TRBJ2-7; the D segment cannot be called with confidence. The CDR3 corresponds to CASSYSLSAVPDEQYF. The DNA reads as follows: TGTGCCAGCAGTTACTCTCTTTCGGCGGTCCCTGACGAGCAGTACTTC.